The clone carrying this TCR beta chain was detected only a few times. Unfractionated whole blood served as the source for total RNA extraction. This CDR3 comprises 17 residues. With 0 bases clipped from V and 7 bases from J, the junction kept 9 bases outside the gene matches. Germline assignment: CDR1 KGHSH and CDR2 LQKENI. TCRdb itself ran the 5' RACE reads through MiXCR, one entry per CDR3 protein. This sample has roughly 81,000 distinct CDR3 sequences, with 6% to 8.5% found just once. This entry belongs to a study of human T cells and chemical hapten exposure. V is TRBV18 and J is TRBJ2-1, with 10 bases fitting TRBD2. This TCR was recovered from a male donor in good health. DNA of the CDR3: TGTGCCAGCTCACCACCTGGGCTAGCGGGAGTATTGAATGAGCAGTTCTTC. Protein: CASSPPGLAGVLNEQFF.